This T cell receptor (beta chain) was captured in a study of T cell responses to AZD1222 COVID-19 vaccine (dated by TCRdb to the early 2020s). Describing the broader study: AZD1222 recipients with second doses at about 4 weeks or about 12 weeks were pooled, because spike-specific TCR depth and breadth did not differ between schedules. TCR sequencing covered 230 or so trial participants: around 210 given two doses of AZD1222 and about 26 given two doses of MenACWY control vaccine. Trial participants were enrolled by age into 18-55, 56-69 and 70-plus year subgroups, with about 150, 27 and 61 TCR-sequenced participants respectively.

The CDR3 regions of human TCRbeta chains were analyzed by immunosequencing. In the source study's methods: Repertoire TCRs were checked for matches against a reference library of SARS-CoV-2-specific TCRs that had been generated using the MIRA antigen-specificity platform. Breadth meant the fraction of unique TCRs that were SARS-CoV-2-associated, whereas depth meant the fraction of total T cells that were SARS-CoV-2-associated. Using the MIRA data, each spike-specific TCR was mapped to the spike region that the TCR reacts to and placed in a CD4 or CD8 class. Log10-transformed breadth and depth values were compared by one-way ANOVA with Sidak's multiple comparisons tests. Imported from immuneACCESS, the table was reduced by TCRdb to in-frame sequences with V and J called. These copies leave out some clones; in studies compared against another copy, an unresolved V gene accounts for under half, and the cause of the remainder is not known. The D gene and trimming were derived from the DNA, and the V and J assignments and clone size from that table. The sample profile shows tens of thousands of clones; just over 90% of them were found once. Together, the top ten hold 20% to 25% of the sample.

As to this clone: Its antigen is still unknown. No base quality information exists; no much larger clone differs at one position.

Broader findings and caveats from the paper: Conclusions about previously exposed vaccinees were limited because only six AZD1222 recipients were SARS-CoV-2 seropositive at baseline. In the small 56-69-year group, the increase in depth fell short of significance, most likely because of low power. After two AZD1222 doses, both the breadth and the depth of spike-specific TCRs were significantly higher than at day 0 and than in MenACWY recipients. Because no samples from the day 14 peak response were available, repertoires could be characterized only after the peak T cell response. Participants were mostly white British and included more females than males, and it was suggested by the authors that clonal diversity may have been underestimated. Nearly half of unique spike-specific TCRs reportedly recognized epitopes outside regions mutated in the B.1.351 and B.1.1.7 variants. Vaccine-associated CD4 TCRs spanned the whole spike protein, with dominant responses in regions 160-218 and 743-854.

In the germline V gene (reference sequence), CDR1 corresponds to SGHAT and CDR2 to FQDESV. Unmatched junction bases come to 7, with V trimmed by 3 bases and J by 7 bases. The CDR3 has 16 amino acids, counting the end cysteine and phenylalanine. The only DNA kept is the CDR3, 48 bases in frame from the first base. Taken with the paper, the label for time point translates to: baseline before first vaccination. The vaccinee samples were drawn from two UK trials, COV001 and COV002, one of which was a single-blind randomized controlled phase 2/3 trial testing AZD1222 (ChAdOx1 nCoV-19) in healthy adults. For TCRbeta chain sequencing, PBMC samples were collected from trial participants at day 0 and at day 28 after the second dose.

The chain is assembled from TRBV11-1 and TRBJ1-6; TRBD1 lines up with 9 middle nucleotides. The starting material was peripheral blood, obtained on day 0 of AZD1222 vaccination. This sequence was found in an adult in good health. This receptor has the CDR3 CASSFTGGLRNSPLHF. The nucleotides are TGTGCCAGCAGCTTTACAGGGGGCCTCAGGAATTCACCCCTCCACTTT. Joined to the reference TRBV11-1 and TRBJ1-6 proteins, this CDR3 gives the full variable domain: EAEVAQSPRYKITEKSQAVAFWCDPISGHATLYWYRQILGQGPELLVQFQDESVVDDSQLPKDRFSAERLKGVDSTLKIQPAELGDSAMYLCASSFTGGLRNSPLHFGNGTRLTVT.